Listed here are 26 T cell receptor beta chains from one sample, sequenced in a study of blood T cells in healthy people across ages. Through a sample-barcoded 5' primer and a J-beta primer mix, a second PCR was run for roughly 6 to 11 cycles. MiXCR was run by TCRdb on the 5' RACE reads, yielding one entry per CDR3 protein. The sample carries some 1.4 million distinct CDR3 sequences, approximately 38% recorded once. The source material was blood. The origin of the receptors is a woman aged 18-29 years in good health.

This clonotype was seen a few times. This sequence joins TRBV13 and TRBJ2-7; TRBD1 matches at 8 bases. V lost 5 bases, J lost 10 bases, and 10 bases stayed unmatched. Germline values: CDR1 PRHDT, CDR2 FYEKMQ (reference sequence). The CDR3 loop spans 13 amino acids. CDR3 sequence reads: CASSAVATGEQYF. CDR3 bases: TGTGCCAGCAGCGCGGTAGCGACAGGGGAACAGTACTTC.

This clonotype was seen a few times. The genes are TRBV4-1 and TRBJ1-4; D is unclear. Germline V gene lookup returns CDR1 MGHRA and CDR2 YSYEKL. The CDR3 is 14 amino acids. The germline V and J ends were trimmed by 3 bases and 7 bases, with 12 bases remaining between them. CDR3 sequence: CASSQPGPGEKLFF. The DNA for the CDR3 is TGCGCCAGCAGCCAGCCGGGCCCTGGTGAAAAACTGTTTTTT.

The chain has TRBV12-3 or TRBV12-4 and TRBJ1-3; 9 nucleotides align to TRBD1. This CDR3 is 15 amino acids long. The ends lost 6 bases at V and 4 bases at J; junction bases unmatched: 7. The CDR3 loop is CASRGQGPRGNTIYF. In nucleotides, the CDR3 is TGTGCCAGCAGGGGACAGGGTCCGCGGGGAAACACCATATATTTT.

A few counts support this clonotype. The CDR3 bases are TGTGCCATCAGGCGGGACAGTCAGATGAACACTGAAGCTTTCTTT. Amino acid sequence: CAIRRDSQMNTEAFF. The chain couples TRBV10-3 to TRBJ1-1; 7 nucleotides line up with TRBD1. V gave up 6 bases and J gave up 0 bases; unmatched junction bases: 7. There are 15 residues in the CDR3. The V gene's germline CDR1 is ENHRY and CDR2 SYGVKD.

J is TRBJ2-3 and V is TRBV20-1, with D maybe TRBD1 (5 bases). Trimming stripped 1 base from V and 2 bases from J, with 16 bases between. The V gene's germline CDR1 is DFQATT and CDR2 SNEGSKA (reference sequence). The CDR3 is 16 amino acids. Here the CDR3 DNA reads TGCAGTGCTAGAGGGCCCGACAGTTTCCACACAGATACGCAGTATTTT. This encodes CSARGPDSFHTDTQYF.

This clonotype was detected only a few times. This rearrangement joins TRBV4-2 to TRBJ2-7; 7 bases fit TRBD2. The V gene's germline CDR1 is LGHNA and CDR2 YNFKEQ. CDR3 size: 15 residues. Germline trimming cut 4 bases from V and 3 bases from J; bases unmatched to any gene: 9. The chain's CDR3 is CASSRGGDWNYEQYF. The CDR3 nucleotides are TGTGCCAGCAGCCGGGGGGGGGACTGGAACTACGAGCAGTACTTC.

This clonotype was found a few times. V usage is TRBV7-2 and J usage is TRBJ2-5, with 7 bases matching TRBD2. The J call may be in error: the DNA end matches TRBJ2-7 better. This CDR3 region has 15 residues. Germline V gene data show CDR1 as SGHTA and CDR2 as FQGNSA. DNA of the CDR3: TGTGCCAGCAGTCTTCCAGCTAGCGGCGCCTACGAGCAGTACTTC. Protein sequence: CASSLPASGAYEQYF.

The gene calls are TRBV7-9 and TRBJ1-5; 11 positions agree with TRBD1. CDR3 length: 17 residues. J was trimmed by 2 bases and V by 6 bases; bases with no gene match: 9. Germline CDR1 is SEHNR and CDR2 is FQNEAQ (reference sequence). The CDR3 DNA sequence: TGTGCCAGCAGTTCCGGGACAGGGGGAATAGGCAATCAGCCCCAGCATTTT. It translates to CASSSGTGGIGNQPQHF.

The gene calls are TRBV7-8 and TRBJ1-1; D may be TRBD1 (5 bases). Per germline, CDR1 SGHVS and CDR2 FQNEAQ. This CDR3 is 16 amino acids long. V was cut by 5 bases and J by 5 bases, with 21 bases left in between. The CDR3: CASSPRWGGGETEAFF. The CDR3 DNA reads TGTGCCAGCAGCCCGCGATGGGGTGGGGGGGAGACTGAAGCTTTCTTT.

V gene TRBV27 combines with J gene TRBJ2-4; 9 nucleotides match TRBD1. Judging by the DNA end, TRBJ2-5 fits better; the J call may be wrong. The CDR3 has 15 amino acids. Germline V gene sequence: CDR1 MNHEY, CDR2 SMNVEV (reference sequence). CDR3 coding DNA: TGTGCCAGCAGGCCACAGGGGGCGAGGGCCGAGACCCAGTACTTC. It yields the protein CASRPQGARAETQYF.

The V and J genes are TRBV6-5 and TRBJ2-5; TRBD2 matches at 7 bases. The CDR3 has 17 amino acids. Germline assignment: CDR1 MNHEY and CDR2 SVGAGI. The V and J ends lost 0 bases and 2 bases, in that order; junction bases with no gene match: 9. The CDR3 loop reads CASSYSLPTSIQETQYF. CDR3 in DNA: TGTGCCAGCAGTTACTCGTTGCCGACTAGCATTCAAGAGACCCAGTACTTC.

The rearrangement joins TRBV29-1 to TRBJ2-1; D gene unclear. The CDR3 is 10 residues long. Germline CDR1 reads SQVTM; CDR2 reads ANQGSEA. The V and J ends lost 3 bases and 7 bases respectively, with 4 bases between them. The CDR3 reads CSVEGNEQFF. CDR3 DNA sequence: TGCAGCGTTGAGGGGAATGAGCAGTTCTTC.

This clonotype was seen a few times. V and J are TRBV2 and TRBJ2-7; no firm D call. Germline lookup yields CDR1 SNHLY and CDR2 FYNNEI. The CDR3 totals 13 residues. V was clipped by 1 base and J by 4 bases, with 8 bases between them. CDR3 coding DNA: TGTGCCAGCAGTGAAGACTTGATATACGAGCAGTACTTC. This encodes CASSEDLIYEQYF.

There are a few counts of this clonotype. The chain is built from TRBV4-1 and TRBJ2-1; no firm D call. Trimming took 0 bases from V and 0 from J, leaving 9 bases between them. CDR1 is MGHRA and CDR2 is YSYEKL in the germline V gene. The CDR3 loop spans 16 amino acids. The CDR3 here is CASSQEELSSYNEQFF. CDR3 in DNA: TGCGCCAGCAGCCAAGAGGAACTGAGCTCCTACAATGAGCAGTTCTTC.

This chain joins TRBV6-5 and TRBJ2-1; no definite D call. Germline V gene lookup returns CDR1 MNHEY and CDR2 SVGAGI. V shed 2 bases and J shed 6 bases, with 14 bases lying between them. The CDR3 spans 15 residues. The CDR3, as DNA: TGTGCCAGCAGTTACCCGGGTGTCGACATCAATGAGCAGTTCTTC. Protein sequence: CASSYPGVDINEQFF.

The chain uses TRBV6-5 and TRBJ2-7; D is uncertain. The CDR3 spans 14 residues. The V and J ends lost 6 bases and 2 bases respectively, with 14 bases between them. Looked up from germline, CDR1 is MNHEY and CDR2 is SVGAGI. CDR3 coding DNA: TGTGCCAGCAGAACTGCGACGATTACCTACGAGCAGTACTTC. This encodes CASRTATITYEQYF.

The chain couples TRBV6-4 to TRBJ1-1; no clear D. The germline V gene encodes CDR1 MRHNA and CDR2 SNTAGT. Trimming pared 2 bases from V and 3 bases from J, leaving 13 bases between. This CDR3 has 15 amino acids. The DNA of the CDR3 is TGTGCCAGCAGTGACGGCGGGATAGATTACACTGAAGCTTTCTTT. It translates to CASSDGGIDYTEAFF.

V is TRBV3-1 and J is TRBJ2-7; 7 bases fit TRBD1. V lost 0 bases, J lost 2 bases, and 4 bases stayed unmatched. The CDR3 totals 15 residues. The germline gives CDR1 LGHDT, CDR2 YNNKEL (reference sequence). CDR3 loop: CASSQDRGPTYEQYF. In DNA form, the CDR3 reads TGTGCCAGCAGCCAAGATAGGGGGCCGACCTACGAGCAGTACTTC.

The chain uses TRBV20-1 and TRBJ2-7, with 10 bases aligning to TRBD2. The end of the DNA fits TRBJ2-5 better, so the J call may be wrong. The CDR3 has 15 residues. Germline assignment: CDR1 DFQATT and CDR2 SNEGSKA (reference sequence). The CDR3 sequence is CSGIQRGGYKETQYF. The CDR3 DNA reads TGCAGTGGAATCCAGCGGGGGGGCTATAAGGAGACCCAGTACTTC.

The rearrangement links TRBV10-2 to TRBJ1-2; D ambiguous. V shed 4 bases and J shed 8 bases, with 17 bases lying between them. The CDR3 has 14 amino acids. The germline gives CDR1 WSHSY, CDR2 SAAADI. Here the CDR3 DNA reads TGCGCCAGCAGTGTCGATCTCTACCTCGAAGGCTACACCTTC. The encoded protein is CASSVDLYLEGYTF.

In this sample, this clonotype turned up a few times. The chain couples TRBV2 to TRBJ2-5; D may correspond to TRBD1 or TRBD2 (5 bases each). CDR1 SNHLY and CDR2 FYNNEI come from the germline V gene. This CDR3 spans 14 amino acids. V lost 2 bases, J lost 7 bases, and 14 bases lay in between. The CDR3 coding sequence is TGTGCCAGCAGTGAAATCGAGGGCCAGGGGACCCAGTACTTC. This gives the protein CASSEIEGQGTQYF.

The chain uses TRBV4-1 and TRBJ1-5; 9 bases match TRBD1. From germline, CDR1 is MGHRA and CDR2 YSYEKL. V trimming: 4 bases; J trimming: 0 bases; junction bases outside the gene matches: 4. The CDR3 consists of 16 residues. CDR3 coding DNA: TGCGCCAGCAGCCCCGGACAGGGGTATAGCAATCAGCCCCAGCATTTT. Translated: CASSPGQGYSNQPQHF.

The chain employs TRBV12-3 or TRBV12-4 and TRBJ2-7, with D unclear. The CDR3 contains 14 residues. Trimming cost V 6 bases and J 1 base, with 13 bases left between them. CDR3 region: CASRPRYESYEQYF. DNA for the CDR3: TGTGCCAGCAGGCCCCGGTATGAGTCCTACGAGCAGTACTTC.

This clonotype appeared once. The rearrangement joins TRBV28 to TRBJ2-7; D possibly corresponds to TRBD1 (6 bases). From germline, CDR1 is MDHEN and CDR2 SYDVKM. The CDR3 length is 14 residues. Trimming left V 6 bases short and J 7 bases short, with 19 bases between. Here the CDR3 DNA reads TGTGCCAGCAGCCCACAGGGCCCTCCTGGGGAGCAGTACTTC. Its protein product is CASSPQGPPGEQYF.

Ten or more counts support this clonotype. The chain is built from TRBV10-3 and TRBJ2-7, with a tentative D call TRBD1 (5 bases). CDR3 size: 15 residues. Trimming pared 4 bases from V and 1 base from J, leaving 14 bases between. Germline values: CDR1 ENHRY, CDR2 SYGVKD. In DNA, the CDR3 is TGTGCCATCAGTGGTGCCAGGGTAGATTCCTACGAGCAGTACTTC. This gives the protein CAISGARVDSYEQYF.

This clonotype was observed at least ten times. The V and J genes are TRBV18 and TRBJ2-5; D not resolved. The CDR3 consists of 12 residues. Germline-derived CDR1 and CDR2 are KGHSH and LQKENI. V was shortened by 8 bases and J by 1 base, with 8 bases between the two germline ends. The CDR3 here is CASSPPQETQYF. The DNA for the CDR3 is TGTGCCAGCAGCCCCCCCCAAGAGACCCAGTACTTC. The complete variable domain, with remaining parts taken from reference TRBV18 and TRBJ2-5, reads NAGVMQNPRHLVRRRGQEARLRCSPMKGHSHVYWYRQLPEEGLKFMVYLQKENIIDESGMPKERFSAEFPKEGPSILRIQQVVRGDSAAYFCASSPPQETQYFGPGTRLLVL.